These 22 T cell receptor beta chains were all obtained from the same sample, sequenced in a study of shared clonotypes between healthy human individuals. TCRdb's table, derived via immunoSEQ multiplex PCR, lists solely in-frame clones and lacks some. The table has about 500,000 clones, over 60% seen once; the top ten hold more than 10%. The specimen sequenced was PBMCs. Receptor source: a woman between 40 and 55 years old in good health. Some clones in this sample may be carry-over from other donors' samples.

The chain couples TRBV5-1 to TRBJ2-7; no clear D. CDR1 SGHRS and CDR2 YFSETQ come from the germline V gene. V gave up 4 bases and J gave up 2 bases, with 13 bases separating them. This CDR3 is built from 14 residues. The CDR3, as DNA: TGCGCCAGCAGCCCGATCCGACCAGCCTACGAGCAGTACTTC. It yields the protein CASSPIRPAYEQYF.

The gene calls are TRBV5-4 and TRBJ2-3; TRBD2 matches 14 bases. Losses at the gene ends were 4 bases for V and 6 bases for J; bases not matched to a gene: 13. The CDR3 spans 18 residues. Germline V gene lookup returns CDR1 SGHNT and CDR2 YYREEE (reference sequence). The CDR3 loop is CASSLDGTSGSGRDTQYF. The DNA for the CDR3 is TGTGCCAGCAGCCTGGACGGGACTAGCGGGAGTGGTAGGGATACGCAGTATTTT.

This clone was counted between two and nine times. The rearrangement uses TRBV9 and TRBJ2-1; D gene uncertain. The CDR3 runs to 14 residues. V was clipped by 1 base and J by 5 bases, with 10 bases between them. The germline gives CDR1 SGDLS, CDR2 YYNGEE. The CDR3 coding sequence is TGTGCCAGCAGCGTAACGGGTGGGCACAATGAGCAGTTCTTC. Residues: CASSVTGGHNEQFF.

The chain joins TRBV7-9 to TRBJ2-5; tentatively, D is TRBD1 (5 bases). Germline CDR1 and CDR2: SEHNR and FQNEAQ (reference sequence). The CDR3 consists of 14 residues. Deletions cut 2 bases from V and 3 bases from J, with 10 bases between. The CDR3, as DNA: TGTGCCAGCAGCTTAAGACAGAGGAAAGAGACCCAGTACTTC. It is translated as CASSLRQRKETQYF.

The rearrangement uses TRBV5-1 and TRBJ1-1, with D maybe TRBD1 (5 bases). Germline V gene lookup returns CDR1 SGHRS and CDR2 YFSETQ. V lost 4 bases and J lost 1, with 11 bases in between. This CDR3 contains 14 residues. CDR3 amino acids: CASSVKGQNTEAFF. CDR3 nucleotide sequence: TGCGCCAGCAGCGTGAAAGGACAGAACACTGAAGCTTTCTTT. The variable domain in full, with the rest retrieved from reference TRBV5-1 and TRBJ1-1, is KAGVTQTPRYLIKTRGQQVTLSCSPISGHRSVSWYQQTPGQGLQFLFEYFSETQRNKGNFPGRFSGRQFSNSRSEMNVSTLELGDSALYLCASSVKGQNTEAFFGQGTRLTVV.

The chain is built from TRBV10-1 and TRBJ2-7, with D possibly matching TRBD2 (5 bases). The germline V gene has CDR1 WNHNN and CDR2 SYGVQD (reference sequence). The length of the CDR3 is 16 residues. With 0 bases removed from V and 7 bases from J, the gap between germline ends came to 19 bases. The CDR3 region is CASSESFNGDGREQYF. CDR3 sequence (DNA): TGCGCCAGCAGTGAGTCCTTTAACGGGGATGGAAGGGAGCAGTACTTC.

This chain connects TRBV6-6 to TRBJ1-2; D may be TRBD1 (5 bases). The CDR3 is made up of 14 amino acids. V lost 5 bases to trimming and J lost 3 bases, with 13 bases between them. The V gene's germline CDR1 is MNHNY and CDR2 SVGAGI (reference sequence). The CDR3 loop reads CASSIDSIYYGYTF. CDR3 sequence (DNA): TGTGCCAGCAGTATCGACAGCATCTACTATGGCTACACCTTC.

V is TRBV15 and J is TRBJ1-4; 12 bases are shared with TRBD1. CDR1 and CDR2 from the germline V gene are LNHNV and YYDKDF (reference sequence). The CDR3 covers 15 residues. After removal of 2 bases from V and 7 bases from J, the junction contained 2 bases not matched to a gene. DNA for the CDR3: TGTGCCACCAGCAGAAGGGACAGGGGGCGTGAAAAACTGTTTTTT. Amino acids: CATSRRDRGREKLFF.

Details on this clone: A far larger clone is a single base away, which makes a read error likely. The same CDR3 is also encoded by other DNA sequences in this sample. The genes are TRBV30 and TRBJ2-7; D gene uncertain. In germline, CDR1 is GTSNPN, CDR2 SVGIG (reference sequence). This CDR3 has 12 amino acids. Here the CDR3 reads CAWSVTPYEQYF. CDR3 bases: TGTGCTTGGAGTGTTACACCCTACGAGCAGTACTTC.

V and J are TRBV6-5 and TRBJ2-1, with D possibly being TRBD2 (5 bases). This CDR3 region has 12 residues. Per the germline V gene, CDR1 is MNHEY and CDR2 is SVGAGI. The ends were cut back, 6 bases at V and 9 bases at J, with 12 bases in the middle. In DNA, the CDR3 is TGTGCCAGCAGCAGAACTGGAGGTGAGCAGTTCTTC. This sequence encodes CASSRTGGEQFF.

The V gene is TRBV9, the J gene TRBJ2-7; tentatively, D is TRBD2 (5 bases). This CDR3 comprises 13 residues. The germline gives CDR1 SGDLS, CDR2 YYNGEE. V shed 0 bases and J shed 6 bases, with 10 bases lying between them. CDR3 sequence reads: CASSVGESGEQYF. CDR3 sequence (DNA): TGTGCCAGCAGCGTAGGGGAGAGTGGCGAGCAGTACTTC.

The chain is built from TRBV5-1 and TRBJ2-2; 10 bases agree with TRBD2. The CDR3 is 16 amino acids. V lost 0 bases, J lost 4 bases, and 3 bases stayed unmatched. The germline V gene encodes CDR1 SGHRS and CDR2 YFSETQ. In DNA, the CDR3 is TGCGCCAGCAGCTTGGGTAGCGGGAGGTCCACCGGGGAGCTGTTTTTT. Translated: CASSLGSGRSTGELFF.

The chain joins TRBV30 to TRBJ2-7; possible D gene TRBD2, 5 bases. Trimming stripped 0 bases from V and 0 bases from J, with 9 bases between. The CDR3 consists of 14 residues. The germline V gene encodes CDR1 GTSNPN and CDR2 SVGIG (reference sequence). The CDR3 DNA reads as TGTGCCTGGAGTGTACTAGGGTACTCCTACGAGCAGTACTTC. Translation: CAWSVLGYSYEQYF.

The chain has TRBV21-1 and TRBJ2-7. TRBV21-1 is a pseudogene locus. The CDR3 is 11 residues long. CDR3 amino acids: CASSKRGRQDF. CDR3 DNA: TGTGCCAGCAGCAAAAGGGGACGTCAAGACTTC.

The V gene is TRBV19, the J gene TRBJ2-3, with D possibly being TRBD1 or TRBD2 (5 bases each). Germline V gene sequence: CDR1 LNHDA, CDR2 SQIVND (reference sequence). The CDR3 consists of 14 residues. The V end lost 3 bases, the J end lost 2 bases, and 9 bases lay between the germline ends. This CDR3 is CASSIGAPTDTQYF. For the CDR3, the DNA is TGTGCCAGTAGTATCGGGGCACCCACAGATACGCAGTATTTT.

This clone has ten or more counts. V usage is TRBV28 and J usage is TRBJ1-5; TRBD1 matches 7 bases. The V and J ends lost 6 bases and 0 bases, in that order; junction bases with no gene match: 2. This CDR3 is 14 amino acids long. Germline CDR1 and CDR2: MDHEN and SYDVKM. The CDR3 is CASRTGNSNQPQHF. CDR3 coding DNA: TGTGCCAGCAGGACAGGGAATAGCAATCAGCCCCAGCATTTT.

This chain uses TRBV7-2 with TRBJ2-3; D gene uncertain. This CDR3 spans 16 amino acids. The V end was cut by 5 bases, the J end by 2 bases, with 17 bases between. In germline, CDR1 is SGHTA, CDR2 FQGNSA. This CDR3 reads CASSPQSVGPTDTQYF. The CDR3 bases are TGTGCCAGCAGCCCCCAGTCGGTAGGGCCCACAGATACGCAGTATTTT.

This chain links TRBV5-6 with TRBJ2-5, with unresolved D. Germline CDR1 and CDR2: SGHDT and YYEEEE. The CDR3 totals 13 residues. Trimming took off 2 bases at V and 5 bases at J, with 10 bases between the two ends. The CDR3 bases are TGTGCCAGCAGCTTAATGGGTGGTGAGACCCAGTACTTC. This gives the protein CASSLMGGETQYF.

The chain links TRBV7-9 to TRBJ2-7, with TRBD1 as a possible D gene (5 bases). The germline V gene has CDR1 SEHNR and CDR2 FQNEAQ (reference sequence). The CDR3 is 14 amino acids. The V end lost 1 base, the J end lost 2 bases, and 9 bases lay between the germline ends. CDR3 DNA sequence: TGTGCCAGCAGCTTAGTGTACAGGCCCTACGAGCAGTACTTC. Protein sequence: CASSLVYRPYEQYF. Full variable domain (remainder filled in from reference TRBV7-9 and TRBJ2-7): DTGVSQNPRHKITKRGQNVTFRCDPISEHNRLYWYRQTLGQGPEFLTYFQNEAQLEKSRLLSDRFSAERPKGSFSTLEIQRTEQGDSAMYLCASSLVYRPYEQYFGPGTRLTVT.

This chain connects TRBV11-2 to TRBJ2-1; TRBD2 is a possible D gene (5 bases). V lost 6 bases and J lost 2, with 14 bases in between. The CDR3 is 15 amino acids. The germline CDR1 and CDR2 sequences are SGHAT and FQNNGV. CDR3 loop: CASSLEWRAYNEQFF. Here the CDR3 DNA reads TGTGCCAGCAGTTTGGAGTGGCGGGCCTACAATGAGCAGTTCTTC.

This chain uses TRBV6-6 with TRBJ1-1; D possibly corresponds to TRBD1 (6 bases). Trimming stripped 6 bases from V and 4 bases from J, with 12 bases between. This CDR3 region has 13 residues. The germline CDR1 and CDR2 sequences are MNHNY and SVGAGI (reference sequence). CDR3 amino acids: CASSPQGSTEAFF. As DNA, the CDR3 is TGTGCCAGCAGCCCACAGGGAAGCACTGAAGCTTTCTTT.

This sequence joins TRBV19 and TRBJ2-3; 10 bases are a match to TRBD2. Germline V gene sequence: CDR1 LNHDA, CDR2 SQIVND (reference sequence). This CDR3 comprises 17 residues. V shed 2 bases and J 1 base; nucleotides not matched to a gene: 6. CDR3 nucleotide sequence: TGTGCCAGTAGTATAATTCGAGGGACTAGCGGCACAGATACGCAGTATTTT. Its translation is CASSIIRGTSGTDTQYF. Full variable domain (remainder filled in from reference TRBV19 and TRBJ2-3): DGGITQSPKYLFRKEGQNVTLSCEQNLNHDAMYWYRQDPGQGLRLIYYSQIVNDFQKGDIAEGYSVSREKKESFPLTVTSAQKNPTAFYLCASSIIRGTSGTDTQYFGPGTRLTVL.